This TCR beta chain emerged from a study of blood T cell repertoires in COVID-19. Study-level information: Sites in the United States, Italy and Spain provided acute and convalescent COVID-19 samples. In each case, the material was cDNA or gDNA derived from T cells, B-cell-depleted T cells, or PBMCs.

Germline trimming cut 0 bases from V and 6 bases from J; bases unmatched to any gene: 7. CDR1 SGHTA and CDR2 FQGTGA come from the germline V gene. The CDR3 has 15 amino acids. Generated by immunoSEQ multiplex PCR, the TCRdb table keeps only in-frame clones and is missing some. Counted here are just over 150,000 clones, around 91% occurring once; the ten biggest clones make up more than 14%. The TCR comes from a middle-aged woman with acute or convalescent COVID-19. This chain connects TRBV7-3 to TRBJ2-7; 8 bases match TRBD2. The sample comprised peripheral blood. CDR3 sequence: CASSLTPAGEPEQYF. The CDR3 region has the DNA TGTGCCAGCAGCTTAACGCCAGCGGGAGAGCCCGAGCAGTACTTC.